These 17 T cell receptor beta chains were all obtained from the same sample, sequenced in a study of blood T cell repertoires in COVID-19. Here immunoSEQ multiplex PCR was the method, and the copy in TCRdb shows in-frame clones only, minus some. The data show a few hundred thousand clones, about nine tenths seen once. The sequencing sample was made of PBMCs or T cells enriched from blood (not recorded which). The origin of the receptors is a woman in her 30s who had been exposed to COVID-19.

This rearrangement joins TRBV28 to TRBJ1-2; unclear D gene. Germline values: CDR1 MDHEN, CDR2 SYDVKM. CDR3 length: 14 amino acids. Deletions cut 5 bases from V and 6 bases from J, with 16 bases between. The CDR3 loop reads CASSPRGGSNGYTF. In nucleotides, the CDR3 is TGTGCCAGCAGTCCTCGCGGAGGTAGCAATGGCTACACCTTC.

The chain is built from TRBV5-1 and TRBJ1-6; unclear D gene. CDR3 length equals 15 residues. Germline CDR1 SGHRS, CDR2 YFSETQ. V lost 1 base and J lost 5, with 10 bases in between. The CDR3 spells CASSLSGADNSPLHF. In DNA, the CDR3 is TGCGCCAGCAGCTTGTCAGGCGCAGATAATTCACCCCTCCACTTT. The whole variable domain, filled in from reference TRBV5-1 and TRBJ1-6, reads KAGVTQTPRYLIKTRGQQVTLSCSPISGHRSVSWYQQTPGQGLQFLFEYFSETQRNKGNFPGRFSGRQFSNSRSEMNVSTLELGDSALYLCASSLSGADNSPLHFGNGTRLTVT.

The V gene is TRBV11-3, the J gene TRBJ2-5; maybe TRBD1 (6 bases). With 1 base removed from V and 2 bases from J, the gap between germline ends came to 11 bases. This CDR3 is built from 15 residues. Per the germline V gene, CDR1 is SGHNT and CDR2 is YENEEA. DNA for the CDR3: TGTGCCAGCAGCTTAGGGGGGCCCCAACAAGAGACCCAGTACTTC. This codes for CASSLGGPQQETQYF.

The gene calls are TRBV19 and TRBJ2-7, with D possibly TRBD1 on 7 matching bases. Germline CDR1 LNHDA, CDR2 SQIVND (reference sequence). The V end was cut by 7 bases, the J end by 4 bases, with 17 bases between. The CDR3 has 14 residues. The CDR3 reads CASTGAPGGYEQYF. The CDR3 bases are TGTGCCAGTACCGGGGCTCCAGGGGGGTACGAGCAGTACTTC.

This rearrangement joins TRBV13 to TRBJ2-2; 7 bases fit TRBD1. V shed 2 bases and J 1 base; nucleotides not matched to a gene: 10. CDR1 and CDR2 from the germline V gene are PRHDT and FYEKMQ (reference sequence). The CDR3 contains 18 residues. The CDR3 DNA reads TGTGCCAGCAGCTTAACAGGGGAGACCTGGGGGAACACCGGGGAGCTGTTTTTT. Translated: CASSLTGETWGNTGELFF.

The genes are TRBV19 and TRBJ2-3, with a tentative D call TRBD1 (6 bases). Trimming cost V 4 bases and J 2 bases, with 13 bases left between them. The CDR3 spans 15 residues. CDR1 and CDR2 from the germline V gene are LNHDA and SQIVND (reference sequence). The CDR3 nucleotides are TGTGCCAGTAGTACAGGGGATTCCCACACAGATACGCAGTATTTT. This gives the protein CASSTGDSHTDTQYF.

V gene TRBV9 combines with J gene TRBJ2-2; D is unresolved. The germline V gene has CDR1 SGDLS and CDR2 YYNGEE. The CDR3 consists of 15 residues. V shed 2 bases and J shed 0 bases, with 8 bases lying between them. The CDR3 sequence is CASSVGRTNTGELFF. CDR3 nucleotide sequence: TGTGCCAGCAGCGTGGGCCGAACGAACACCGGGGAGCTGTTTTTT.

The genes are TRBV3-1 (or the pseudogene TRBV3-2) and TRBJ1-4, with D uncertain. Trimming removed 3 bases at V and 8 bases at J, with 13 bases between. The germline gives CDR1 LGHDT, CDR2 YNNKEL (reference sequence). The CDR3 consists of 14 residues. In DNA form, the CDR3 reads TGTGCCAGCAGCCATGGGCCATTGACCGAAAAACTGTTTTTT. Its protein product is CASSHGPLTEKLFF.

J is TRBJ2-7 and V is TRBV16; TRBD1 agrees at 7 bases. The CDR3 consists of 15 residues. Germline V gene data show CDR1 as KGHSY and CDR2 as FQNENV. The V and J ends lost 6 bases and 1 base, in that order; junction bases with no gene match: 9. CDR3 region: CASSQEQGRSYEQYF. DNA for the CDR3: TGTGCCAGCAGTCAAGAACAGGGGAGATCCTACGAGCAGTACTTC.

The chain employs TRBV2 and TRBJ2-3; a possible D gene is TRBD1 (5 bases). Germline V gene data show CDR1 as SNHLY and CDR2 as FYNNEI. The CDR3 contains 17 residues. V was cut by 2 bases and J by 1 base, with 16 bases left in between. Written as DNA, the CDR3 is TGTGCCAGCAGTGAACCCTATGGGGCCCCACGCACAGATACGCAGTATTTT. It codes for CASSEPYGAPRTDTQYF. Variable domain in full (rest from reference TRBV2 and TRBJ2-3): EPEVTQTPSHQVTQMGQEVILRCVPISNHLYFYWYRQILGQKVEFLVSFYNNEISEKSEIFDDQFSVERPDGSNFTLKIRSTKLEDSAMYFCASSEPYGAPRTDTQYFGPGTRLTVL.

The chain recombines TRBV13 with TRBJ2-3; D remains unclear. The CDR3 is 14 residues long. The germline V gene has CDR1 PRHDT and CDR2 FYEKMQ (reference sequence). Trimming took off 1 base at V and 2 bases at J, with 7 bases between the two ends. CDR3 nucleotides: TGTGCCAGCAGCTTAGAGGAGAACACAGATACGCAGTATTTT. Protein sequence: CASSLEENTDTQYF.

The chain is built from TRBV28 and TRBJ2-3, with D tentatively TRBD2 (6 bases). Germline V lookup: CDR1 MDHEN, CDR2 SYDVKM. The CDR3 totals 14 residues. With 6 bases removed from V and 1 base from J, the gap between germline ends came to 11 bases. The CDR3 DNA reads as TGTGCCAGCAGGGCGGGGCAACGCACAGATACGCAGTATTTT. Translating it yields CASRAGQRTDTQYF.

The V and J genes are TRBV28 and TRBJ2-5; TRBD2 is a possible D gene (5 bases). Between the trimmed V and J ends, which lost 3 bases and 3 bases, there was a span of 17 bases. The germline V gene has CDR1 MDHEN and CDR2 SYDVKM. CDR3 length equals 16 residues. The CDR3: CASSFGGFGGEETQYF. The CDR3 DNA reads TGTGCCAGCAGTTTCGGCGGGTTCGGCGGTGAAGAGACCCAGTACTTC.

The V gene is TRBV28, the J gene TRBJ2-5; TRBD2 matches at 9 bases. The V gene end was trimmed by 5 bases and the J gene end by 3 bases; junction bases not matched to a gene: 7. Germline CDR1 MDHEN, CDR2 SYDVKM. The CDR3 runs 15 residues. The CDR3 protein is CASSPLAGTEETQYF. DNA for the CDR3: TGTGCCAGCAGTCCGCTAGCGGGAACTGAAGAGACCCAGTACTTC. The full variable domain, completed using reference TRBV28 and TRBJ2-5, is DVKVTQSSRYLVKRTGEKVFLECVQDMDHENMFWYRQDPGLGLRLIYFSYDVKMKEKGDIPEGYSVSREKKERFSLILESASTNQTSMYLCASSPLAGTEETQYFGPGTRLLVL.

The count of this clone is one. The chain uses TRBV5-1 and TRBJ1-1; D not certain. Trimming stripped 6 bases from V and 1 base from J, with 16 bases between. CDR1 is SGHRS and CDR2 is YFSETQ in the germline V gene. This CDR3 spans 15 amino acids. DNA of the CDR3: TGCGCCAGCAACATTGAACTAGCCCCGAACACTGAAGCTTTCTTT. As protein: CASNIELAPNTEAFF.

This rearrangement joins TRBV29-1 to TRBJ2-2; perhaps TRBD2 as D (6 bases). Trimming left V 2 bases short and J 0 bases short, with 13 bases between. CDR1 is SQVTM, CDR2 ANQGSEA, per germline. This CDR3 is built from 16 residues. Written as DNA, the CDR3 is TGCAGCGTTGAACTGGTACTAGCAGCGAACACCGGGGAGCTGTTTTTT. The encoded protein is CSVELVLAANTGELFF.

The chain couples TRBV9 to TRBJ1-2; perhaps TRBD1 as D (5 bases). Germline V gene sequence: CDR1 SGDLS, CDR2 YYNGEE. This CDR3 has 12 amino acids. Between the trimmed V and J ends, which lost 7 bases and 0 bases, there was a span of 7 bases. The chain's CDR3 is CASQGSNYGYTF. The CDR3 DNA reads TGTGCCAGCCAGGGTTCTAACTATGGCTACACCTTC.